This paragraph reports one TCR beta chain. This CDR3 is built from 15 residues. The ends lost 1 base at V and 6 bases at J; junction bases unmatched: 2. The data belong to a study of blood T cells in healthy people across ages. Then a second PCR, running about 6 to 11 cycles, was carried out with a sample-barcoded 5' primer and a J-beta primer mix. Each cDNA molecule carried a tag from a template-switch adaptor that contained 12 random nucleotides. TCRdb itself ran the 5' RACE reads through MiXCR, one entry per CDR3 protein. The table includes fewer than 900,000 distinct CDR3 sequences, 43% detected once.

The sequence came from a woman aged 55-70 years in good health. The sample consisted of blood. The J gene is TRBJ2-6, the V gene TRBV12-3 or TRBV12-4; 8 bases align to TRBD1. CDR3 in amino acids: CASSLGGQVANVLTF. For the CDR3, the DNA is TGTGCCAGCAGTTTAGGGGGACAGGTGGCCAACGTCCTGACTTTC.